This T cell receptor beta chain comes out of a study of identical twins. Comment on this clonotype: Its antigen is as yet unknown.

TCRdb recomputed calls from the 5' RACE reads with MiXCR, one row per CDR3 protein. Of about 530,000 distinct CDR3 sequences listed, around 24% were seen once; the top ten hold around 0.47%. V gave up 3 bases and J gave up 2 bases; unmatched junction bases: 7. CDR3 size: 15 residues. CDR1 MNHEY and CDR2 SMNVEV come from the germline V gene (reference sequence). Study-level findings and limits: The models gave estimates that fell short of the out-of-frame TCR alpha sharing seen in monozygotic twins.

Another study also made use of these data, one on yellow fever vaccine responses in identical twins.

The TCR originated in a woman younger than 30 in good health. The specimen was CD4+ T cells sorted from blood. This chain uses TRBV27 with TRBJ2-7, with 7 bases that match TRBD1. The CDR3 DNA sequence: TGTGCCAGCAGTTTTTACGGAACAGGGGCCTACGAGCAGTACTTC. Amino acids: CASSFYGTGAYEQYF.